Presented here are 31 T cell receptor beta chains from one specimen sequenced in a study of blood T cell repertoires in COVID-19. The repertoire was sequenced with immunoSEQ multiplex PCR; TCRdb's copy has only in-frame clones and lacks some. The table records approximately 150,000 clones, 80% to 90% of them present only once. The sequenced sample was peripheral blood. These TCRs come from a man aged 55 to 69 with active or convalescent COVID-19.

The V and J genes are TRBV5-1 and TRBJ2-3; 7 nucleotides align to TRBD1. CDR1 and CDR2 (germline): SGHRS, YFSETQ. The CDR3 length is 17 residues. With V trimmed by 4 bases and J by 2 bases, 13 bases remained unmatched. The chain's CDR3 is CASSGTYRGWDTDTQYF. In DNA form, the CDR3 reads TGCGCCAGCAGCGGAACTTACAGGGGATGGGACACAGATACGCAGTATTTT.

The chain recombines TRBV2 with TRBJ2-2; 16 bases map to TRBD2. V lost 0 bases and J lost 4; bases outside the gene matches: 2. Germline CDR1 and CDR2: SNHLY and FYNNEI. The CDR3 runs 18 residues. This chain's CDR3 is CASSEAGLAGGSTGELFF. CDR3 DNA: TGTGCCAGCAGTGAAGCGGGACTAGCGGGAGGGTCCACCGGGGAGCTGTTTTTT. Combining the CDR3 with reference TRBV2 and TRBJ2-2 gives the whole variable domain EPEVTQTPSHQVTQMGQEVILRCVPISNHLYFYWYRQILGQKVEFLVSFYNNEISEKSEIFDDQFSVERPDGSNFTLKIRSTKLEDSAMYFCASSEAGLAGGSTGELFFGEGSRLTVL.

The chain links TRBV6-5 to TRBJ2-4, with 7 bases lining up with TRBD1. The CDR3 totals 15 residues. Looked up from germline, CDR1 is MNHEY and CDR2 is SVGAGI. The V segment lost 7 bases and the J segment 0 bases; nucleotides outside the gene matches: 6. The CDR3 is CASTGTELAKNIQYF. The DNA for the CDR3 is TGTGCCAGCACTGGGACAGAACTAGCCAAAAACATTCAGTACTTC.

The gene calls are TRBV15 and TRBJ1-5; D remains ambiguous. This CDR3 spans 13 amino acids. Germline V lookup: CDR1 LNHNV, CDR2 YYDKDF (reference sequence). Trimming took 0 bases from V and 6 from J, leaving 6 bases between them. The CDR3 nucleotides are TGTGCCACCAGCAGAGATAACGGTCAGCCCCAGCATTTT. This encodes CATSRDNGQPQHF. The complete variable domain, with remaining parts taken from reference TRBV15 and TRBJ1-5, reads DAMVIQNPRYQVTQFGKPVTLSCSQTLNHNVMYWYQQKSSQAPKLLFHYYDKDFNNEADTPDNFQSRRPNTSFCFLDIRSPGLGDTAMYLCATSRDNGQPQHFGDGTRLSIL.

The CDR3 DNA reads TGTGCCAGCTTAGGACTAGCGGGTGCCATTGCCTCCTACAATGAGCAGTTCTTC. Translated, it gives CASLGLAGAIASYNEQFF. The chain couples TRBV7-9 to TRBJ2-1, with 11 bases aligning to TRBD2. Looked up from germline, CDR1 is SEHNR and CDR2 is FQNEAQ (reference sequence). The CDR3 is 18 residues long. J lost 0 bases, V lost 8 bases, and 12 bases had no gene match. Full variable domain (outside the CDR3, taken from reference TRBV7-9 and TRBJ2-1): DTGVSQNPRHKITKRGQNVTFRCDPISEHNRLYWYRQTLGQGPEFLTYFQNEAQLEKSRLLSDRFSAERPKGSFSTLEIQRTEQGDSAMYLCASLGLAGAIASYNEQFFGPGTRLTVL.

The rearrangement joins TRBV5-6 to TRBJ2-1; TRBD2 aligns across 11 bases. The V segment lost 2 bases and the J segment 9 bases; nucleotides outside the gene matches: 7. This CDR3 is 15 amino acids long. From germline, CDR1 is SGHDT and CDR2 YYEEEE. CDR3 in amino acids: CASSLVLAGVGEQFF. The CDR3 nucleotides read TGTGCCAGCAGCTTAGTACTAGCGGGAGTCGGTGAGCAGTTCTTC.

This clone was detected only a few times. The J gene is TRBJ2-7, the V gene TRBV27, with 7 bases fitting TRBD2. The V and J ends lost 8 bases and 4 bases, in that order; junction bases with no gene match: 11. There are 14 residues in the CDR3. CDR1 and CDR2 from the germline V gene are MNHEY and SMNVEV (reference sequence). CDR3 coding DNA: TGTGCCAGCGGTCGGCCGGGACTACTTTACGAGCAGTACTTC. Its protein is CASGRPGLLYEQYF.

The chain employs TRBV6-5 and TRBJ1-2, with 9 bases identical to TRBD1. The germline gives CDR1 MNHEY, CDR2 SVGAGI. With V trimmed by 4 bases and J by 7 bases, 7 bases remained unmatched. The CDR3 is 14 residues long. CDR3 DNA sequence: TGTGCCAGCAGTTGGGACAGGGTTGTTGGTGGCTACACCTTC. Translating gives CASSWDRVVGGYTF.

The chain employs TRBV27 and TRBJ2-2; a weak D match, TRBD1 (6 bases). The germline gives CDR1 MNHEY, CDR2 SMNVEV (reference sequence). The CDR3 length is 16 residues. Trimming left V 6 bases short and J 3 bases short, with 17 bases between. The CDR3 reads CASSHAPDRYTGELFF. DNA of the CDR3: TGTGCCAGCAGCCATGCCCCGGACAGATACACCGGGGAGCTGTTTTTT.

The chain employs TRBV29-1 and TRBJ2-7, with D tentatively TRBD2 (5 bases). V was pared by 5 bases and J by 0 bases, with 17 bases between. This CDR3 spans 15 amino acids. CDR1 and CDR2 (germline): SQVTM, ANQGSEA. The CDR3, as DNA: TGCAGCGTTCTCAAGCTGAGACGGGACTCCTACGAGCAGTACTTC. Translating it yields CSVLKLRRDSYEQYF.

This chain connects TRBV12-3 or TRBV12-4 to TRBJ2-5; D is ambiguous. This CDR3 has 13 amino acids. Trimming took off 3 bases at V and 1 base at J, with 6 bases between the two ends. The CDR3 bases are TGTGCCAGCAGTTTCCAAGCCCAAGAGACCCAGTACTTC. It specifies CASSFQAQETQYF.

This rearrangement joins TRBV11-2 to TRBJ2-7, with TRBD2 matching 14 bases. The CDR3 totals 16 residues. Losses at the gene ends were 5 bases for V and 4 bases for J; bases not matched to a gene: 7. Germline CDR1 SGHAT, CDR2 FQNNGV. The CDR3 nucleotides read TGTGCCAGCAGCCTCGGGACTAGCGGGAGTCGGTACGAGCAGTACTTC. This codes for CASSLGTSGSRYEQYF.

The chain is built from TRBV3-1 (or the pseudogene TRBV3-2) and TRBJ1-2, with TRBD1 as a possible D gene (6 bases). The CDR3 is made up of 14 amino acids. Trimming pared 0 bases from V and 2 bases from J, leaving 7 bases between. CDR1 is LGHDT and CDR2 is YNNKEL in the germline V gene (reference sequence). CDR3 sequence reads: CASSQEQGNYGYTF. The CDR3, as DNA: TGTGCCAGCAGCCAAGAGCAGGGGAACTATGGCTACACCTTC.

V usage is TRBV11-3 and J usage is TRBJ1-1, with D possibly TRBD1 on 5 matching bases. CDR1 and CDR2 (germline): SGHNT, YENEEA. V was cut by 8 bases and J by 1 base, with 17 bases left in between. The CDR3 consists of 15 residues. This chain's CDR3 is CASELLGLSNTEAFF. The DNA of the CDR3 is TGTGCCAGCGAATTACTGGGACTGTCGAACACTGAAGCTTTCTTT. The whole variable domain, remainder taken from reference TRBV11-3 and TRBJ1-1, is EAGVVQSPRYKIIEKKQPVAFWCNPISGHNTLYWYLQNLGQGPELLIRYENEEAVDDSQLPKDRFSAERLKGVDSTLKIQPAELGDSAVYLCASELLGLSNTEAFFGQGTRLTVV.

This clone was seen more than once but under ten times. Here the CDR3 reads CASSLGVRSGNEKLFF. Here the CDR3 DNA reads TGTGCCAGCAGCCTAGGGGTACGGTCCGGTAATGAAAAACTGTTTTTT. V usage is TRBV28 and J usage is TRBJ1-4; D possibly corresponds to TRBD1 (5 bases). This CDR3 contains 16 residues. V was cut by 6 bases and J by 4 bases, with 18 bases left in between. Germline values: CDR1 MDHEN, CDR2 SYDVKM.

This clone was counted a single time. The rearrangement uses TRBV29-1 and TRBJ2-1; D not certain. The CDR3 loop spans 14 amino acids. V lost 6 bases and J lost 4, with 16 bases in between. CDR1 is SQVTM and CDR2 is ANQGSEA in the germline V gene. The CDR3 DNA is TGCAGCGTCGCGAAACGAGGTTCTTACAATGAGCAGTTCTTC. As protein: CSVAKRGSYNEQFF.

The gene calls are TRBV7-3 and TRBJ2-1; 11 bases line up with TRBD2. This CDR3 has 16 residues. Trimming cost V 1 base and J 5 bases; bases outside gene matches: 4. Germline V CDR1 and CDR2: SGHTA, FQGTGA. The CDR3 DNA is TGTGCCAGCAGCTTAAGGGGGACTAGCGGTAACAATGAGCAGTTCTTC. This encodes CASSLRGTSGNNEQFF. The full variable domain, its missing parts supplied by reference TRBV7-3 and TRBJ2-1, is GAGVSQTPSNKVTEKGKYVELRCDPISGHTALYWYRQSLGQGPEFLIYFQGTGAADDSGLPNDRFFAVRPEGSVSTLKIQRTERGDSAVYLCASSLRGTSGNNEQFFGPGTRLTVL.

This clone has a single count. V is TRBV19 and J is TRBJ2-2; 11 bases fit TRBD1. V was pared by 3 bases and J by 6 bases, with 0 bases of the junction left unmatched. The CDR3 spans 14 residues. CDR1 and CDR2 (germline): LNHDA, SQIVND (reference sequence). CDR3 sequence: CASSMGQGAGELFF. The CDR3 bases are TGTGCCAGTAGTATGGGACAGGGGGCCGGGGAGCTGTTTTTT.

The chain links TRBV28 to TRBJ1-5; D gene unclear. Trimming pared 2 bases from V and 6 bases from J, leaving 8 bases between. Per the germline V gene, CDR1 is MDHEN and CDR2 is SYDVKM. The CDR3 contains 13 residues. The CDR3 protein is CASSLVRGQPQHF. The CDR3 DNA reads TGTGCCAGCAGTTTAGTTCGGGGTCAGCCCCAGCATTTT.

A single count supports this clone. The gene calls are TRBV5-1 and TRBJ2-1; a possible D gene is TRBD2 (6 bases). The germline V and J ends were trimmed by 4 bases and 0 bases, with 11 bases remaining between them. This CDR3 contains 15 residues. CDR1 is SGHRS and CDR2 is YFSETQ in the germline V gene. CDR3 nucleotides: TGCGCCAGCAGCCGGGACGGGAGCTCCTACAATGAGCAGTTCTTC. Its translation is CASSRDGSSYNEQFF.

The chain employs TRBV6-6 and TRBJ2-6; D gene uncertain. Looked up from germline, CDR1 is MNHNY and CDR2 is SVGAGI (reference sequence). The CDR3 loop spans 14 amino acids. V lost 11 bases, J lost 0 bases, and 11 bases lay in between. The CDR3 loop is CAAKGDSGANVLTF. CDR3 in DNA: TGTGCCGCTAAAGGAGACTCTGGGGCCAACGTCCTGACTTTC.

The chain has TRBV11-1 and TRBJ1-1; 10 nucleotides align to TRBD1. Germline CDR1 reads SGHAT; CDR2 reads FQDESV (reference sequence). Trimming at V came to 6 bases and at J to 1 base, leaving 5 bases not matched to a gene. The CDR3 is 15 amino acids. The CDR3 nucleotides read TGTGCCAGCAGGGGGACAGGGGCGAGGAACACTGAAGCTTTCTTT. It is translated as CASRGTGARNTEAFF. Full variable domain (outside the CDR3, taken from reference TRBV11-1 and TRBJ1-1): EAEVAQSPRYKITEKSQAVAFWCDPISGHATLYWYRQILGQGPELLVQFQDESVVDDSQLPKDRFSAERLKGVDSTLKIQPAELGDSAMYLCASRGTGARNTEAFFGQGTRLTVV.

This chain joins TRBV12-3 or TRBV12-4 and TRBJ1-2, with unresolved D. The V gene lost 7 bases and the J gene lost 7 bases, with 13 bases spanning the gap. This CDR3 region has 12 residues. CDR3 protein: CASTLGVFGYTF. In DNA, the CDR3 is TGTGCCAGCACCTTAGGAGTCTTTGGCTACACCTTC.

Written as DNA, the CDR3 is TGTGCCAGTAGTATAGTCCGGGGAGGGTCTAATCAGCCCCAGCATTTT. It yields the protein CASSIVRGGSNQPQHF. The V and J genes are TRBV19 and TRBJ1-5; D uncertain. Germline loops: CDR1 LNHDA, CDR2 SQIVND (reference sequence). The V and J ends lost 1 base and 4 bases respectively, with 14 bases between them. The CDR3 is 16 amino acids.

V gene TRBV5-1 combines with J gene TRBJ1-1; D not resolved. V dropped 0 bases and J dropped 1 base, with 7 bases sitting between them. The CDR3 runs 14 residues. Looked up from germline, CDR1 is SGHRS and CDR2 is YFSETQ. CDR3 sequence: CASSLGQANTEAFF. CDR3 nucleotide sequence: TGCGCCAGCAGCTTGGGACAAGCGAACACTGAAGCTTTCTTT.

The V gene is TRBV9, the J gene TRBJ2-1; 7 bases are a match to TRBD1. Germline values: CDR1 SGDLS, CDR2 YYNGEE. Trimming cost V 3 bases and J 6 bases; bases outside gene matches: 9. The CDR3 is 15 residues long. The CDR3: CASSADRGLFNEQFF. The DNA of the CDR3 is TGTGCCAGCAGCGCGGATAGGGGGCTGTTCAATGAGCAGTTCTTC.

The CDR3 here is CASKAGQGSYEQYF. The CDR3 region has the DNA TGTGCCAGCAAAGCCGGACAGGGTTCCTACGAGCAGTACTTC. J is TRBJ2-7 and V is TRBV27, with TRBD1 identical over 8 bases. The CDR3 runs to 14 residues. Germline V gives CDR1 MNHEY, CDR2 SMNVEV (reference sequence). After removal of 7 bases from V and 1 base from J, the junction contained 6 bases not matched to a gene.

The chain has TRBV5-1 and TRBJ1-2; 8 bases agree with TRBD1. The CDR3 is 15 residues long. Losses at the gene ends were 1 base for V and 2 bases for J; bases not matched to a gene: 4. In germline, CDR1 is SGHRS, CDR2 YFSETQ. CDR3 nucleotide sequence: TGCGCCAGCAGCTTGAGCCAGGGGGCCAACTATGGCTACACCTTC. Translating gives CASSLSQGANYGYTF.

The gene calls are TRBV4-2 and TRBJ1-4; possibly TRBD1 for D (5 bases). CDR3 length: 18 residues. Deletions cut 0 bases from V and 8 bases from J, with 22 bases between. Germline CDR1 is LGHNA and CDR2 is YNFKEQ. CDR3 bases: TGTGCCAGCAGCCAAGACCCGCCGGGGGGGGGAGTAGGAGAAAAACTGTTTTTT. It is translated as CASSQDPPGGGVGEKLFF.

DNA for the CDR3: TGTGCCAGTAGTGTACAGGGAAATTCACCCCTCCACTTT. It encodes CASSVQGNSPLHF. This rearrangement joins TRBV19 to TRBJ1-6, with D perhaps TRBD1 (6 bases). The germline CDR1 and CDR2 sequences are LNHDA and SQIVND (reference sequence). V lost 5 bases to trimming and J lost 7 bases, with 9 bases between them. This CDR3 has 13 residues.

V and J are TRBV28 and TRBJ1-2; TRBD1 might be the D (5 bases). This CDR3 comprises 12 residues. Trimming stripped 5 bases from V and 4 bases from J, with 8 bases between. Germline V gene sequence: CDR1 MDHEN, CDR2 SYDVKM. CDR3 sequence (DNA): TGTGCCAGCAGTCCAGGGCCCTATGGCTACACCTTC. Its translation is CASSPGPYGYTF.